Reported below is one T cell receptor (beta chain). Its antigen remains undetermined. No base quality values were provided; no much bigger clone lies one nucleotide off. The instrument was an Illumina NovaSeq 6000. Using 5'RACE with constant-segment primers, TCRalpha and TCRbeta cDNA libraries were constructed, with sample barcodes and unique molecular identifiers added in the process. Trizol reagent was used to extract RNA from every sample. Libraries were amplified in two PCR steps, with a second sample barcode and Illumina TruSeq adapters added in the second step. Sequencing of libraries was performed on an Illumina NovaSeq with 2 x 150 bp paired-end reads. Regarding the original processing steps: The reads were demultiplexed and collapsed into UMI-guided consensus sequences using migec v1.2.7. Using mixcr v2.1.11, the UMI consensuses were aligned to TRA and TRB V and J templates and assembled into clonotypes. Expanded or contracted clonotypes were those called significant by both edgeR and NoisET, with noise models trained on biological replicates. For edgeR calls, the cutoffs were a false discovery rate-adjusted p below 0.01 and a log2 fold-change threshold of 1. As an exploratory analysis of dynamics, max-normalized trajectories of the 1000 most abundant clonotypes were examined by PCA with hierarchical clustering. Separately sequenced CD4+ and CD8+ repertoires were used to assign a CD4 or CD8 phenotype to each responding clone. TCRdb reran the public reads through fastp at Q25 and MiXCR, keeping productive beta chains. Identical CDR3 proteins give one entry, which carries the most common genes and DNA. The authors' filters were not applied to this entry. Recorded for this sample are 260,000 or so distinct CDR3 sequences; roughly 17% of them occurred a single time. Together, the top ten hold 20% to 25% of the sample.

The data derive from a study of T-cell memory formation after mild COVID-19 (dated by TCRdb to 2020 to 2023). Some background on the complete study: Most TCR sequence clusters were specific to one of the two donors. Longitudinal TCRalpha and TCRbeta repertoire sequencing tracked T-cell clones expanding and contracting after mild COVID-19 in a couple of donors. Two young, previously healthy adult volunteers made up the cohort, one male and one female.

Ficoll-Paque density gradient centrifugation was the method used to isolate PBMCs. Study-level results and caveats: Only a couple of mild cases were covered in the study, and larger cohorts including severe cases with pre-infection samples were considered necessary. The detection of some responding clones in pre-infection memory suggests that pre-existing cross-reactive memory T cells joined the SARS-CoV-2 response. Contracting CD4+ clones were located mainly in the CM and EM memory subsets, whereas CD8+ clones were found to be enriched in EMRA. Clones that contracted from day 15 to 85 showed balanced CD4/CD8 phenotypes, whereas a second wave of clones that expanded from day 15 to 37 leaned towards CD4+. Whether the second-wave clones peaking on day 37 were SARS-CoV-2 specific was not confirmed.

Based on the germline V gene (reference sequence), the CDR1 and CDR2 sequences are MNHNY and SVGAGI. The germline ends are 9 bases apart after V is trimmed by 4 bases and J by 6 bases. The CDR3 goes from the cysteine to the phenylalanine over 12 residues. Only the CDR3 DNA stays, 36 bases, in frame from base 1. This receptor was taken from a man aged 18 to 35 who had mild COVID-19 (a few samples of this study predate the infection). The sample titles of this study are shuffled in the database, so cell type and time point are left out; the donor was told from shared clones. The specimen was PBMCs or a T cell subset sorted from them (not recorded which). The rearrangement joined TRBV6-6 to TRBJ1-2; the D gene is possibly TRBD1, with 5 bases matching. Here is the DNA: TGTGCCAGCAGTTCTGGGACCGATGGCTACACCTTC. The resulting protein is CASSSGTDGYTF.